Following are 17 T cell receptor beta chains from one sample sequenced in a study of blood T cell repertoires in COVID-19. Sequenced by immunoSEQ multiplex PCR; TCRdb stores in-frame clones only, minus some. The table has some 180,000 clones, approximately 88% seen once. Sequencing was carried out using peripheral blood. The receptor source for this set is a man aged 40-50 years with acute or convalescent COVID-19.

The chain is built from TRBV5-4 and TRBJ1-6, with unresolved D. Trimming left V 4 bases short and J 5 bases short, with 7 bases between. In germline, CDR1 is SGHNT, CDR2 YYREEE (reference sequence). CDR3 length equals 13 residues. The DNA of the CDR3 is TGTGCCAGCAGCACACGGGATAATTCACCCCTCCACTTT. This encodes CASSTRDNSPLHF.

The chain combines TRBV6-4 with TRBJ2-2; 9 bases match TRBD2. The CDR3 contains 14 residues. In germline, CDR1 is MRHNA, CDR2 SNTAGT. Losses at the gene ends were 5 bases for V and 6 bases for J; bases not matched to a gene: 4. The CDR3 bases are TGTGCCAGCAGTCAGCGGACTAGCGCCGGGGAGCTGTTTTTT. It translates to CASSQRTSAGELFF.

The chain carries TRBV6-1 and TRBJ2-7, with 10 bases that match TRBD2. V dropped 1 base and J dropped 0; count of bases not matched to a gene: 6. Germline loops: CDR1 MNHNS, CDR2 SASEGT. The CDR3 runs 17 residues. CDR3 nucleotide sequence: TGTGCCAGCAGTGAAGAGTCACTAGCGGGGATCTCCTACGAGCAGTACTTC. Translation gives CASSEESLAGISYEQYF.

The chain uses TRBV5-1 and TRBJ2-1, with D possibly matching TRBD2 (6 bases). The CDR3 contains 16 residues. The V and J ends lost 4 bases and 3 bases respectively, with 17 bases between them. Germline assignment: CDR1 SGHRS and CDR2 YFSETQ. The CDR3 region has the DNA TGCGCCAGCAGCCCTGCCTGGGGGGTTCGCTACAATGAGCAGTTCTTC. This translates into CASSPAWGVRYNEQFF.

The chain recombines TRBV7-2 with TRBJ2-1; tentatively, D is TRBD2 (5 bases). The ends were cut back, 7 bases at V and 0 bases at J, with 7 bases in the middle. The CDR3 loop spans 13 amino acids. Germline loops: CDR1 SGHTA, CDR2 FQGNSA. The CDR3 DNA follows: TGTGCCAGCACGGGGAGCTCCTACAATGAGCAGTTCTTC. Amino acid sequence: CASTGSSYNEQFF.

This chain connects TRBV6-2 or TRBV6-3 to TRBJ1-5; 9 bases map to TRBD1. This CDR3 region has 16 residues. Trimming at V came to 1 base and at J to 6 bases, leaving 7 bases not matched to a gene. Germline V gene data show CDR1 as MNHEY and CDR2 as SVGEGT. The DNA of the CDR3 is TGTGCCAGCAGTTACTTCGGACAGGGGATCAGTCAGCCCCAGCATTTT. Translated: CASSYFGQGISQPQHF.

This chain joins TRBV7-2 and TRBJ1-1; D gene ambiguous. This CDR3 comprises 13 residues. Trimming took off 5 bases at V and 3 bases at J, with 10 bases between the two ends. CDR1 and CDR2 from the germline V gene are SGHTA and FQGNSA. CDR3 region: CASSLSGDTEAFF. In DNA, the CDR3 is TGTGCCAGCAGCCTTTCCGGGGACACTGAAGCTTTCTTT.

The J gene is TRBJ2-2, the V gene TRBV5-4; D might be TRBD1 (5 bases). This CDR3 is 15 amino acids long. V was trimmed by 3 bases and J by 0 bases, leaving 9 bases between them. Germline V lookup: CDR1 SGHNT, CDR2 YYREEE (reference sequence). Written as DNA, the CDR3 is TGTGCCAGCAGCTCCGGCAGGGCGAACACCGGGGAGCTGTTTTTT. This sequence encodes CASSSGRANTGELFF. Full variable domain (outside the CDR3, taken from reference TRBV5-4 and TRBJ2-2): ETGVTQSPTHLIKTRGQQVTLRCSSQSGHNTVSWYQQALGQGPQFIFQYYREEENGRGNFPPRFSGLQFPNYSSELNVNALELDDSALYLCASSSGRANTGELFFGEGSRLTVL.

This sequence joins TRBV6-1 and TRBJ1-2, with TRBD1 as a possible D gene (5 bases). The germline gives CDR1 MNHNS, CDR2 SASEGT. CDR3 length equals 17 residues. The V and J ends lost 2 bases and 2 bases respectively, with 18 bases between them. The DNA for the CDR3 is TGTGCCAGCAGTGAAACGGAGCGGGGCACTTGGAACTATGGCTACACCTTC. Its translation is CASSETERGTWNYGYTF.

The CDR3 protein is CASSGGTGYEQYF. CDR3 nucleotides: TGCGCCAGCAGTGGAGGGACAGGATACGAGCAGTACTTC. This chain uses TRBV10-1 with TRBJ2-7, with 8 bases matching TRBD1. The V segment lost 4 bases and the J segment 4 bases; nucleotides outside the gene matches: 3. The germline V gene encodes CDR1 WNHNN and CDR2 SYGVQD (reference sequence). The CDR3 consists of 13 residues.

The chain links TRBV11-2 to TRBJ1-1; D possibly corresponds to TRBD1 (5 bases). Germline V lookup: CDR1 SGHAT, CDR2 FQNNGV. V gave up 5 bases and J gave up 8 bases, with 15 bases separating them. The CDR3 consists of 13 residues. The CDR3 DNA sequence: TGTGCCAGCAGCCCGGCCGGGGGGTCGGAAGCTTTCTTT. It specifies CASSPAGGSEAFF.

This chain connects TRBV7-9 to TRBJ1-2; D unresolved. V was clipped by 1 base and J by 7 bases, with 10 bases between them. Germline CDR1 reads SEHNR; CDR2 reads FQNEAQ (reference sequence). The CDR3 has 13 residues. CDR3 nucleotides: TGTGCCAGCAGCTTAGTTCCCCCGCGTGGCTACACCTTC. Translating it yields CASSLVPPRGYTF.

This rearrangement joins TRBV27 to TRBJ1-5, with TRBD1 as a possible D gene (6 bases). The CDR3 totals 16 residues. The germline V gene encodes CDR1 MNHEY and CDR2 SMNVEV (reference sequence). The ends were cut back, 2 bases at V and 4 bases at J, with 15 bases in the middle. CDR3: CASSLGVGAGNQPQHF. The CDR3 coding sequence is TGTGCCAGCAGTTTAGGGGTGGGGGCAGGTAATCAGCCCCAGCATTTT.

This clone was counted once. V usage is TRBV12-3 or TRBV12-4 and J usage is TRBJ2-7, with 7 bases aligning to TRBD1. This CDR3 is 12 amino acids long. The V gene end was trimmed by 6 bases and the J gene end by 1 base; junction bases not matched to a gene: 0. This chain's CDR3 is CASSRGSYEQYF. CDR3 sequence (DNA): TGTGCCAGCAGCAGGGGGTCCTACGAGCAGTACTTC.

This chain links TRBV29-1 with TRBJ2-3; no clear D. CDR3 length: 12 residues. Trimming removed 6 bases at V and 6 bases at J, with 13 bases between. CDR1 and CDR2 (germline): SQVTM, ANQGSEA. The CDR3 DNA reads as TGCAGCGTCCCATACCAGTGGGATACGCAGTATTTT. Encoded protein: CSVPYQWDTQYF.

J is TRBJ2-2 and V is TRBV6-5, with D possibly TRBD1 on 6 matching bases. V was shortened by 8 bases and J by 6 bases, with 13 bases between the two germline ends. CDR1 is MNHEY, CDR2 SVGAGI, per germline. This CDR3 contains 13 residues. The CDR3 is CASHTWGPGELFF. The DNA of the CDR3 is TGTGCCAGCCATACTTGGGGGCCCGGGGAGCTGTTTTTT.

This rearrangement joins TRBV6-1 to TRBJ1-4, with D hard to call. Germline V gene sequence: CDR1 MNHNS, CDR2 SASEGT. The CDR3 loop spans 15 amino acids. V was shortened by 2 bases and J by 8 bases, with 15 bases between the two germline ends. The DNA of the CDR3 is TGTGCCAGCAGTGAACAGCTCAATACGGGGGAAAAACTGTTTTTT. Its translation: CASSEQLNTGEKLFF.